This T cell receptor beta chain was recovered during a study of response to subunit inactivated influenza vaccine. Notes on the study in general: Only a handful of new T cells, the authors suggested, are recruited with each seasonal influenza vaccination.

This clonotype was counted only a few times. Its specificity is not known. Using its own MiXCR run on the RT-PCR reads, TCRdb lists one record per CDR3 protein. The sample consists of about 700,000 distinct CDR3 sequences, 14% of them appearing once. The CDR3 runs 16 residues. Trimming removed 5 bases from V and 8 bases from J; junction bases left unmatched: 9. Germline values: CDR1 MGHRA, CDR2 YSYEKL. This sequence was found in a man aged 50 or older who received an inactivated influenza vaccine. The sample was PBMCs from blood, taken 14 to 15 days before vaccination. The chain recombines TRBV4-1 with TRBJ2-2, with 12 bases identical to TRBD2. CDR3 amino acids: CASSASSGGASGELFF. CDR3 sequence (DNA): TGCGCCAGCAGCGCATCTAGCGGGGGGGCCTCAGGGGAGCTGTTTTTT.